The 16 T cell receptor beta chains given below trace back to one sample, sequenced in a study of regulatory T cells in long-lasting Graves disease. Investigators prepared the TCR beta libraries by applying iRepertoire HTBI primers and Arm-PCR of CDR3 regions. TCRdb used MiXCR to reprocess the multiplex PCR reads, holding one entry per CDR3 protein. The sample records about 500,000 distinct CDR3 sequences, 16% being singletons. Sample time point: newly diagnosed GD, antithyroid drugs for less than 3 months. With RNA extracted from PBMCs as input, the TCR library was made. The data were also submitted as part of a second study, on T cells in Graves' hyperthyroidism and ophthalmopathy.

The material sequenced was peripheral blood mononuclear cells (PBMCs), taken at new diagnosis, from a patient treated with antithyroid drugs. These TCRs come from a man aged 40-49 years with Graves disease.

This clonotype was found a few times. This sequence joins TRBV5-1 and TRBJ2-7; perhaps TRBD2 as D (7 bases). V lost 0 bases, J lost 7 bases, and 17 bases lay in between. The CDR3 is 15 amino acids. Germline V CDR1 and CDR2: SGHRS, YFSETQ. The CDR3 sequence is CASSLAAGARGEQYF. In nucleotides, the CDR3 is TGCGCCAGCAGCTTGGCCGCGGGGGCGAGGGGTGAGCAGTACTTC.

This clonotype came up a few times. The rearrangement joins TRBV7-6 to TRBJ2-5, with D possibly being TRBD1 (6 bases). The germline V gene encodes CDR1 SGHVS and CDR2 FNYEAQ. The ends were cut back, 7 bases at V and 5 bases at J, with 14 bases in the middle. The CDR3 runs 13 residues. This CDR3 reads CASNPQRGETQYF. The CDR3, as DNA: TGTGCCAGCAATCCACAGAGGGGGGAGACCCAGTACTTC. Full variable domain (outside the CDR3, taken from reference TRBV7-6 and TRBJ2-5): GAGVSQSPRYKVTKRGQDVALRCDPISGHVSLYWYRQALGQGPEFLTYFNYEAQQDKSGLPNDRFSAERPEGSISTLTIQRTEQRDSAMYRCASNPQRGETQYFGPGTRLLVL.

This clonotype has at least ten counts. The gene calls are TRBV11-3 and TRBJ2-3, with 7 positions matching TRBD2. With 3 bases clipped from V and 5 bases from J, the junction kept 8 bases outside the gene matches. Looked up from germline, CDR1 is SGHNT and CDR2 is YENEEA. CDR3 length equals 15 residues. CDR3 amino acids: CASSFRAGAVDTQYF. As DNA, the CDR3 is TGTGCCAGCAGCTTCCGGGCGGGAGCCGTAGATACGCAGTATTTT.

The rearrangement links TRBV7-3 to TRBJ2-2, with D unclear. The CDR3 covers 14 residues. V was cut by 2 bases and J by 4 bases, with 8 bases left in between. The germline gives CDR1 SGHTA, CDR2 FQGTGA. DNA of the CDR3: TGTGCCAGCAGCTTATTAGGAAGCACCGGGGAGCTGTTTTTT. Protein: CASSLLGSTGELFF. Together with reference TRBV7-3 and TRBJ2-2, the CDR3 gives the full variable domain: GAGVSQTPSNKVTEKGKYVELRCDPISGHTALYWYRQSLGQGPEFLIYFQGTGAADDSGLPNDRFFAVRPEGSVSTLKIQRTERGDSAVYLCASSLLGSTGELFFGEGSRLTVL.

A remark on this clonotype: This could be a read error, since a much larger clone is one nucleotide away. The rearrangement joins TRBV13 to TRBJ1-4; 9 bases align to TRBD1. CDR1 PRHDT and CDR2 FYEKMQ come from the germline V gene (reference sequence). The CDR3 has 15 residues. The CDR3, as DNA: TGTGCCAGCAGCCGGACAGGGGACTACGAGGTGGGACTGCTTTTT. This translates into CASSRTGDYEVGLLF.

This clonotype was seen only a few times. This chain connects TRBV6-1 to TRBJ2-2; possible D gene TRBD2, 6 bases. The V end was cut by 9 bases, the J end by 8 bases, with 16 bases between. The CDR3 is 13 residues long. Per the germline V gene, CDR1 is MNHNS and CDR2 is SASEGT. In DNA form, the CDR3 reads TGTGCCAGTTGGCGGGCGGGATTTGGGGAGCTGTTTTTT. As protein: CASWRAGFGELFF.

This chain links TRBV9 with TRBJ2-7, with 9 bases fitting TRBD1. Germline-derived CDR1 and CDR2 are SGDLS and YYNGEE. This CDR3 spans 16 amino acids. The ends lost 0 bases at V and 5 bases at J; junction bases unmatched: 9. The CDR3 DNA sequence: TGTGCCAGCAGCGTAGGTGATACAGGGGGCTACAACGAGCAGTACTTC. This translates into CASSVGDTGGYNEQYF.

This clonotype occurred many times. J is TRBJ2-7 and V is TRBV29-1; 13 positions match TRBD2. Germline CDR1 reads SQVTM; CDR2 reads ANQGSEA. V gave up 6 bases and J gave up 2 bases; unmatched junction bases: 1. The CDR3 runs to 13 residues. The CDR3 DNA follows: TGCAGCGTCGGACTAGCGGGAGCCTACGAGCAGTACTTC. Amino acid sequence: CSVGLAGAYEQYF.

Many counts were recorded for this clonotype. The rearrangement uses TRBV5-1 and TRBJ1-2; TRBD1 agrees at 9 bases. This CDR3 is built from 13 residues. Per the germline V gene, CDR1 is SGHRS and CDR2 is YFSETQ. After removal of 4 bases from V and 6 bases from J, the junction contained 4 bases not matched to a gene. The CDR3 sequence: CASSPQGADGYTF. In nucleotides, the CDR3 is TGCGCCAGCAGCCCACAGGGGGCGGATGGCTACACCTTC.

There are many counts of this clonotype. The V call is TRBV27, the J call TRBJ2-1; 9 nucleotides align to TRBD2. Trimming cost V 5 bases and J 4 bases; bases outside gene matches: 6. Germline V gene data show CDR1 as MNHEY and CDR2 as SMNVEV (reference sequence). CDR3 length equals 15 residues. The CDR3 region has the DNA TGTGCCAGCAGTAGCGGGAGGCTCCCTTACAATGAGCAGTTCTTC. Its translation: CASSSGRLPYNEQFF.

Comment on this clonotype: This may arise from a read error, as a much more abundant clone is one base away. The genes are TRBV12-3 or TRBV12-4 and TRBJ2-3, with D maybe TRBD1 (5 bases). With the DNA end fitting TRBJ2-7 better, the J assignment may be wrong. CDR3 length: 13 residues. In nucleotides, the CDR3 is TGTGCCAGCAGAGAGACAGTTTCCTACGAGCAGTACTTC. Translation gives CASRETVSYEQYF.

This clonotype has a handful of counts. The chain links TRBV29-1 to TRBJ2-7, with D perhaps matching TRBD1 (5 bases). CDR3 length: 11 residues. In germline, CDR1 is SQVTM, CDR2 ANQGSEA. Trimming removed 7 bases from V and 7 bases from J, with 14 bases in between. The DNA for the CDR3 is TGCAGCGCTCAATCTAAGGGGGAGCAGTACTTC. The encoded protein is CSAQSKGEQYF.

As DNA, the CDR3 is TGTGCCAGTAGTATAGCGAGGAGCTCCTACGAGCAGTACTTC. Its translation is CASSIARSSYEQYF. The gene calls are TRBV19 and TRBJ2-7, with D unresolved. V was clipped by 1 base and J by 0 bases, with 7 bases between them. Germline V CDR1 and CDR2: LNHDA, SQIVND (reference sequence). The CDR3 length is 14 residues.

The chain links TRBV20-1 to TRBJ1-5; no firm D call. Between the trimmed V and J ends, which lost 7 bases and 0 bases, there was a span of 10 bases. CDR1 is DFQATT and CDR2 is SNEGSKA in the germline V gene (reference sequence). The CDR3 is 13 residues long. DNA of the CDR3: TGCAGTGTCAAGGACGGTAGCAATCAGCCCCAGCATTTT. Residues: CSVKDGSNQPQHF.

This clonotype was detected ten times or more. This chain links TRBV4-2 with TRBJ2-1, with D possibly matching TRBD2 (6 bases). This CDR3 is built from 13 residues. Germline CDR1 LGHNA, CDR2 YNFKEQ. V was clipped by 1 base and J by 8 bases, with 9 bases between them. The CDR3 sequence: CASSQAGVDEQFF. The CDR3 DNA reads as TGTGCCAGCAGCCAAGCGGGGGTAGATGAGCAGTTCTTC.

The genes are TRBV7-2 and TRBJ2-6; D gene ambiguous. With 0 bases removed from V and 2 bases from J, the gap between germline ends came to 8 bases. CDR3 length: 16 residues. Germline lookup yields CDR1 SGHTA and CDR2 FQGNSA. As DNA, the CDR3 is TGTGCCAGCAGCTTAGCGGGCAGGCCTGGGGCCAACGTCCTGACTTTC. This translates into CASSLAGRPGANVLTF.